This TCR beta chain was identified in a study of tumor-infiltrating lymphocytes in localized non-small cell lung cancer. Study-level information: Resected tumor was paired with non-adjacent uninvolved lung from the same patient. Findings and limits, study-wide: Immunotypes IM1 and IM2 had similar TCR-derived T-cell fractions.

Repertoires were generated with immunoSEQ multiplex PCR, while TCRdb's copy carries only in-frame clones and drops some. The sample lists about 16,000 clones, approximately 68% occurring once. Trimming stripped 5 bases from V and 0 bases from J, with 8 bases between. Germline CDR1 SGHVS, CDR2 FQNEAQ. CDR3 length: 14 amino acids. This clone was counted only a few times. The antigen remains undetermined. The chain uses TRBV7-8 and TRBJ1-3; D not certain. This TCR derives from a human donor with non-small cell lung cancer. The sample comprised lung tumor tissue. The DNA of the CDR3 is TGTGCCAGCAGCCTACAGAGCTCTGGAAACACCATATATTTT. It codes for CASSLQSSGNTIYF.